The T cell receptor (beta chain) under discussion was sequenced for a study of T cell changes during pregnancy in multiple sclerosis. Only in-frame clones appear in the TCRdb table, and some are missing; sequencing was by immunoSEQ multiplex PCR. This repertoire shows 49,000 or so clones, around 92% found once; its top ten account for 2% to 2.5%. The sequence was collected from a female donor with multiple sclerosis, enrolled in a pregnancy study. The material sequenced was peripheral blood, taken in the third trimester of pregnancy.

The CDR3 is CASSQHSGSTYNEQFF. The DNA of the CDR3 is TGCGCCAGCAGCCAACATAGCGGGAGTACCTACAATGAGCAGTTCTTC. The rearrangement uses TRBV4-1 and TRBJ2-1; 9 bases match TRBD2. The CDR3 is made up of 16 amino acids. The V gene's germline CDR1 is MGHRA and CDR2 YSYEKL. The trim removed 2 bases at V and 2 bases at J, leaving 4 bases unmatched.